The clone carrying this TCR beta chain was observed at least ten times. The V and J ends lost 5 bases and 10 bases respectively, with 14 bases between them. The CDR3 sequence is 13 residues long. Investigators prepared the TCR beta libraries by applying iRepertoire HTBI primers and Arm-PCR of CDR3 regions. MiXCR was run by TCRdb on the multiplex PCR reads, yielding one entry per CDR3 protein. Among 350,000 to 450,000 distinct CDR3 sequences, approximately 15% were seen once, and the ten largest hold roughly 8%. This record comes from a study of regulatory T cells in long-lasting Graves disease. Specified time point: newly diagnosed GD, antithyroid drugs for less than 3 months. The TCR library was made from RNA that had been extracted from PBMCs in TRIzol. The same sample was also studied in work on T cells in Graves' hyperthyroidism and ophthalmopathy. That source reports: Carried out on the TCR CDR3, a first-round RT-PCR used the HTBI primer set.

This TCR came from a woman in her forties with Graves disease. Sample: peripheral blood mononuclear cells (PBMCs), taken at new diagnosis, from a patient treated with antithyroid drugs. The V and J genes are TRBV12-3 or TRBV12-4 and TRBJ1-4, with no clear D. The CDR3 here is CASSPARRGKLFF. The DNA of the CDR3 is TGTGCCAGCAGTCCAGCGCGTCGGGGAAAACTGTTTTTT.